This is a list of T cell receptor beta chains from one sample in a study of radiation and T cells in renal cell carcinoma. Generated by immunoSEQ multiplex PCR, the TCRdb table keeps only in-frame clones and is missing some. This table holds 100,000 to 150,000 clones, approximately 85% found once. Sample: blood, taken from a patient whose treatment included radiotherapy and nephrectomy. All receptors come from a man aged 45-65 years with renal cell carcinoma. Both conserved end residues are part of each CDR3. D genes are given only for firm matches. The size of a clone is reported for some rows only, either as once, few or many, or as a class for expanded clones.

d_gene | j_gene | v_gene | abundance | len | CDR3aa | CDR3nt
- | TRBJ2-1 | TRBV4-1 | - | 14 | CASSPSMTGNEQFF | TGCGCCAGCAGCCCAAGTATGACGGGGAATGAGCAGTTCTTC
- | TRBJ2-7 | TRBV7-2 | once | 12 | CASSRQGYEQYF | TGTGCCAGCAGCCGCCAGGGTTATGAGCAGTACTTC
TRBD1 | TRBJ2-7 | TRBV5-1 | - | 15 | CASSYTGGWSYEQYF | TGCGCCAGCAGCTATACAGGGGGTTGGAGCTACGAGCAGTACTTC
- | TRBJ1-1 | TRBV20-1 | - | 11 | CSARDKGRHCF | TGCAGTGCTAGAGATAAAGGCCGCCACTGTTTT
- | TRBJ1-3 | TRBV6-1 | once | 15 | CASRDQGFSGNTIYF | TGTGCCAGCAGGGATCAGGGATTTTCTGGAAACACCATATATTTT
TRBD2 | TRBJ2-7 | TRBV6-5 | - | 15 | CASSYSSGGPLEQYF | TGTGCCAGCAGTTACTCGAGCGGGGGGCCCCTGGAGCAGTACTTC
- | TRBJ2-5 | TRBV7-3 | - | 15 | CASSLARDIGETQYF | TGTGCCAGCAGCTTAGCCCGGGATATCGGGGAGACCCAGTACTTC
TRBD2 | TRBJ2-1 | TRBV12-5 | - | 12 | CASAWEGNEQFF | TGTGCTAGTGCTTGGGAGGGCAATGAGCAGTTCTTC
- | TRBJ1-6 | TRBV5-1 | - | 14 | CASSLGEGTSPLHF | TGCGCCAGCAGCTTGGGGGAGGGAACCTCACCCCTCCACTTT
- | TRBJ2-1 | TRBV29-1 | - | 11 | CSVAEYNEQFF | TGCAGCGTTGCGGAGTACAATGAGCAGTTCTTC
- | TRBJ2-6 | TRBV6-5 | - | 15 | CASSSSVSGANVLTF | TGTGCCAGCAGTTCCTCAGTATCAGGGGCCAACGTCCTGACTTTC
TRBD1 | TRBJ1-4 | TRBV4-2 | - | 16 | CASSRVMGQGNEKLFF | TGTGCCAGCAGCCGCGTCATGGGACAGGGTAATGAAAAACTGTTTTTT
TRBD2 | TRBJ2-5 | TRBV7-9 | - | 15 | CASSSAGGLQETQYF | TGTGCCAGCAGCTCAGCGGGGGGGCTTCAAGAGACCCAGTACTTC
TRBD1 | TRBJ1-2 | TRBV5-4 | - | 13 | CASSRDRDYGYTF | TGTGCCAGCAGTCGGGACAGGGACTATGGCTACACCTTC
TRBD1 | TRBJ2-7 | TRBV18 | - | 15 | CASSPRQGKAYEQYF | TGTGCCAGCTCACCGCGACAGGGGAAAGCCTACGAGCAGTACTTC
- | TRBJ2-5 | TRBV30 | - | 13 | CAWTRGVAETQYF | TGTGCCTGGACCCGAGGGGTGGCAGAGACCCAGTACTTC
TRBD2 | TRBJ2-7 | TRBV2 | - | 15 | CASSLFSGSSYEQYF | TGTGCCAGCAGTCTATTTAGCGGGAGCTCCTACGAGCAGTACTTC
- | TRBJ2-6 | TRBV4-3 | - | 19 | CASSQGHRGAVSGANVLTF | TGCGCCAGCAGCCAGGGGCATAGGGGGGCGGTCTCTGGGGCCAACGTCCTGACTTTC
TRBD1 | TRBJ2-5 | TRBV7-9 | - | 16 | CASSFGGTGGSETQYF | TGTGCCAGCAGCTTCGGCGGGACAGGGGGATCAGAGACCCAGTACTTC
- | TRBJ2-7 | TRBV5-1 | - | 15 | CASSLGTSDSYEQYF | TGCGCCAGCAGCTTGGGGACAAGTGATTCCTACGAGCAGTACTTC
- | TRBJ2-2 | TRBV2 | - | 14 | CASRTQVFGGELFF | TGTGCCAGCAGAACACAGGTTTTTGGCGGGGAGCTGTTTTTT
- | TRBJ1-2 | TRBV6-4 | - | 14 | CASSDFSRGYGYTF | TGTGCCAGCAGTGACTTCAGCAGGGGATATGGCTACACCTTC
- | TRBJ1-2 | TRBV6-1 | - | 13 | CATAGGNNYGYTF | TGTGCCACCGCGGGGGGGAATAACTATGGCTACACCTTC
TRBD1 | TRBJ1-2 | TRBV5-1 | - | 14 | CASGIQGATDGYTF | TGCGCCAGCGGGATACAGGGGGCGACGGATGGCTACACCTTC
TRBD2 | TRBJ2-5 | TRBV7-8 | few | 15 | CASSFIAGVGETQYF | TGTGCCAGCAGCTTTATAGCGGGAGTAGGAGAGACCCAGTACTTC
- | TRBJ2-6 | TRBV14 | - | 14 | CASSRSSGANVLTF | TGTGCCAGCAGTCGAAGCTCTGGGGCCAACGTCCTGACTTTC